The next 8 T cell receptor beta chains were all read from a single sample in a study of T cell repertoires in cytomegalovirus infection. TCRdb called the reads again in MiXCR, with one record for every CDR3 protein. The sample has hundreds of thousands of distinct CDR3 sequences, around 30% seen once. For these receptors, no antigen is known. The sample was cultured CD8+ T cells from PBMCs, taken from culture after CMV antigen stimulation. The receptors stem from a human donor in good health (CMV status not recorded). Some clones in this sample may be carry-over from other donors' samples.

This clonotype is a singleton in its sample. The chain couples TRBV7-9 to TRBJ2-5; TRBD1 might be the D (7 bases). V was cut by 7 bases and J by 3 bases, with 15 bases left in between. The CDR3 covers 14 residues. Germline V CDR1 and CDR2: SEHNR, FQNEAQ (reference sequence). CDR3 DNA sequence: TGTGCCAGCACCCCTCCCAGGGGGGAAGAGACCCAGTACTTC. Translated: CASTPPRGEETQYF.

This clonotype was detected only once. This chain links TRBV27 with TRBJ1-2; D is unresolved. CDR1 is MNHEY, CDR2 SMNVEV, per germline (reference sequence). The CDR3 totals 13 residues. V lost 5 bases, J lost 5 bases, and 12 bases lay in between. CDR3 sequence reads: CASSPNVGYGYTF. CDR3 in DNA: TGTGCCAGCAGTCCTAACGTCGGTTATGGCTACACCTTC.

This clonotype is labeled medium-sized. The J gene is TRBJ1-6, the V gene TRBV10-1; the match to TRBD1 covers 8 bases. V was pared by 6 bases and J by 7 bases, with 2 bases of the junction left unmatched. CDR3 length equals 13 residues. Germline V gene data show CDR1 as WNHNN and CDR2 as SYGVQD (reference sequence). CDR3 sequence: CASRDRENSPLHF. CDR3 nucleotide sequence: TGCGCCAGCAGGGACAGGGAGAATTCACCCCTCCACTTT.

At least ten counts were recorded for this clonotype. The chain uses TRBV7-8 and TRBJ2-6; the D is unclear. V was shortened by 1 base and J by 2 bases, with 6 bases between the two germline ends. Germline values: CDR1 SGHVS, CDR2 FQNEAQ. The CDR3 is 15 amino acids. The CDR3 loop is CASSLVGPGANVLTF. The CDR3 DNA is TGTGCCAGCAGCTTAGTAGGGCCTGGGGCCAACGTCCTGACTTTC.

The genes are TRBV28 and TRBJ2-3, with unresolved D. Trimming shortened V by 1 base and J by 2 bases, and 4 bases separated the two germline ends. The CDR3 is made up of 13 amino acids. CDR1 MDHEN and CDR2 SYDVKM come from the germline V gene. The CDR3 DNA reads as TGTGCCAGCAGTTTATTCATCACAGATACGCAGTATTTT. This codes for CASSLFITDTQYF.

This clonotype was recorded at least ten times. V and J are TRBV7-2 and TRBJ1-2; the D gene is possibly TRBD1 (6 bases). V was trimmed by 1 base and J by 8 bases, leaving 20 bases between them. The CDR3 runs to 16 residues. Germline CDR1 is SGHTA and CDR2 is FQGNSA. CDR3 in amino acids: CASSLEPQGSPGGYTF. CDR3 nucleotide sequence: TGTGCCAGCAGCTTAGAACCCCAGGGGTCTCCGGGGGGCTACACCTTC.

This clonotype was detected ten times or more. The chain joins TRBV27 to TRBJ2-6; D not certain. Trimming left V 6 bases short and J 1 base short, with 7 bases between. CDR3 length: 14 amino acids. The germline CDR1 and CDR2 sequences are MNHEY and SMNVEV (reference sequence). The CDR3 coding sequence is TGTGCCAGCAGCCTCCGGTCTGGGGCCAACGTCCTGACTTTC. Its translation is CASSLRSGANVLTF.

This clonotype was seen a handful of times. The rearrangement links TRBV19 to TRBJ1-1; 8 positions agree with TRBD1. With 3 bases clipped from V and 4 bases from J, the junction kept 4 bases outside the gene matches. The germline gives CDR1 LNHDA, CDR2 SQIVND (reference sequence). The CDR3 runs to 14 residues. For the CDR3, the DNA is TGTGCCAGTAGTATGCAGGGGGCCAGCACTGAAGCTTTCTTT. Residues: CASSMQGASTEAFF.